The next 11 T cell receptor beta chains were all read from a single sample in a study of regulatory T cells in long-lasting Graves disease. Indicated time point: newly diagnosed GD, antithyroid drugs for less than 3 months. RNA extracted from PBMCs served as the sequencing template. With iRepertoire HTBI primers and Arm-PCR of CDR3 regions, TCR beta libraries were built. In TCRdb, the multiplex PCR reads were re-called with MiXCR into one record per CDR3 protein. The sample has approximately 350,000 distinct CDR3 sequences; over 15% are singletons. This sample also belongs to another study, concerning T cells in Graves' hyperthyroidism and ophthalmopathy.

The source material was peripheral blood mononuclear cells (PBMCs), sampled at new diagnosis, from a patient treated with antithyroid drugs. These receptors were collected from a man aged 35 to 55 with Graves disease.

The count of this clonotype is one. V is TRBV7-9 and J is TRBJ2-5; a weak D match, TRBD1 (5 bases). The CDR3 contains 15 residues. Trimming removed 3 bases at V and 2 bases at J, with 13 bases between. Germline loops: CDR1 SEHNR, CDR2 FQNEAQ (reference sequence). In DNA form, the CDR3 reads TGTGCCAGCAGCTTTTCAGGGCTGGGGCAAGAGACCCAGTACTTC. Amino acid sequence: CASSFSGLGQETQYF.

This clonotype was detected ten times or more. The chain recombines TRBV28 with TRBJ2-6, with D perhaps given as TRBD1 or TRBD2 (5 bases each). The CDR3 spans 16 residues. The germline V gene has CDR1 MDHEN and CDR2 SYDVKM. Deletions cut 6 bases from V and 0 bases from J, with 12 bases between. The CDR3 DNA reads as TGTGCCAGCAGATCCCCAGGGAGCTCTGGGGCCAACGTCCTGACTTTC. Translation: CASRSPGSSGANVLTF.

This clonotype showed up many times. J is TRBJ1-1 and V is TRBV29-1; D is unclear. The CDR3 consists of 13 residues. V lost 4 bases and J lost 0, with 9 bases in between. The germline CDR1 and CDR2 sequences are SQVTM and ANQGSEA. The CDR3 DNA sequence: TGCAGCGTTGTTGCGGATATGAACACTGAAGCTTTCTTT. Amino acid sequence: CSVVADMNTEAFF.

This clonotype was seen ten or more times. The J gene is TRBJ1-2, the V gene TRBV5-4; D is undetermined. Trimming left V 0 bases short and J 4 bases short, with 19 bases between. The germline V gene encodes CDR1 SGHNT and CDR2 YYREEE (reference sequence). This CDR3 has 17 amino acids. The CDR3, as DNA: TGTGCCAGCAGCTTGGAGATGAGGACGGTCGCTACCTATGGCTACACCTTC. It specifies CASSLEMRTVATYGYTF.

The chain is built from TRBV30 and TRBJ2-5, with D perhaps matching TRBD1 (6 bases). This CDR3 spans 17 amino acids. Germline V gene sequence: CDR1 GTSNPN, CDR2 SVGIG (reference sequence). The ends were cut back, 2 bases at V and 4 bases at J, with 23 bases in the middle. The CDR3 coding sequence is TGTGCCTGGAGTCCACCACCCTACAGGGACCGACGAGAGACCCAGTACTTC. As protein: CAWSPPPYRDRRETQYF.

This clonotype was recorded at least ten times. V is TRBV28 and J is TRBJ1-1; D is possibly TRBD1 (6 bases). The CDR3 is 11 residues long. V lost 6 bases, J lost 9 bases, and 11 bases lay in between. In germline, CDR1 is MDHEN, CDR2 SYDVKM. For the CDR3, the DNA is TGTGCCAGCAGGGAGGGGGGCAAAGCTTTCTTT. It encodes CASREGGKAFF.

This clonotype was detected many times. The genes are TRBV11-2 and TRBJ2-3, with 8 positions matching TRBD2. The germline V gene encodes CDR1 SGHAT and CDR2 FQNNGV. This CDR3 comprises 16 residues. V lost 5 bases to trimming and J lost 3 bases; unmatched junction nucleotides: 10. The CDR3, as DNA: TGTGCCAGCAGCCGCGCCAGCGGGGGTTGGACAGATACGCAGTATTTT. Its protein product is CASSRASGGWTDTQYF. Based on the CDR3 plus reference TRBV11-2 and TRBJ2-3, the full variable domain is EAGVAQSPRYKIIEKRQSVAFWCNPISGHATLYWYQQILGQGPKLLIQFQNNGVVDDSQLPKDRFSAERLKGVDSTLKIQPAKLEDSAVYLCASSRASGGWTDTQYFGPGTRLTVL.

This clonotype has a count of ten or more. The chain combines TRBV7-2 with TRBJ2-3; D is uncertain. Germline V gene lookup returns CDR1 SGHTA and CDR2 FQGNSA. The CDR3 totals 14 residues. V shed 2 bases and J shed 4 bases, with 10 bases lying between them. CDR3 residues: CASSLSWSADTQYF. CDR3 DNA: TGTGCCAGCAGCTTATCCTGGTCGGCAGATACGCAGTATTTT.

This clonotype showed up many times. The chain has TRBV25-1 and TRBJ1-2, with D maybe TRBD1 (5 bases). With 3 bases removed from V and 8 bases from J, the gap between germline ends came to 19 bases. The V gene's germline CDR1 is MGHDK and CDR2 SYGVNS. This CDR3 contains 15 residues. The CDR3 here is CASSDPMAGLDGYTF. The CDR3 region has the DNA TGTGCCAGCAGTGACCCCATGGCAGGGCTCGACGGCTACACCTTC.

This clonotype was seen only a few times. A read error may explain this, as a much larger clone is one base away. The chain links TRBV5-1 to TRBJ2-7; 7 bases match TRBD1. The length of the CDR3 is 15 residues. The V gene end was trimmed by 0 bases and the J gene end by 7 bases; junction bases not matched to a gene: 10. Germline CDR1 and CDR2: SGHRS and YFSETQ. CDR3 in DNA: TGCGCCAGCAGCTTGGGACAGGGAATAGACAATGAGCAGTACTTC. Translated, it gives CASSLGQGIDNEQYF.

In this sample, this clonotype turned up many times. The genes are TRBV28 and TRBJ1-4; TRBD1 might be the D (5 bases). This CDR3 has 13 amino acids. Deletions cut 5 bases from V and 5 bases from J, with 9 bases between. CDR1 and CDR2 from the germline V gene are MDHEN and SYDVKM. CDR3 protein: CASSRDGNEKLFF. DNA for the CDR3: TGTGCCAGCAGTCGGGACGGGAATGAAAAACTGTTTTTT.